The clone carrying this T cell receptor (beta chain) occurred many times. As yet, its antigen is unknown. TCRdb recomputed calls from the reads with MiXCR, one row per CDR3 protein. The sample has fewer than 200,000 distinct CDR3 sequences; 14% are singletons. This sample stems from a study of T cell repertoires in cytomegalovirus infection. Study-wide background: Based on public TCR beta signatures, there were indications of CMV infection and of a matching HLA type.

Study results and limitations: Identification of carriers of CMV plus the relevant HLA was performed using cumulative public TCR beta family frequency. Clonotypes of TCR beta that were HLA-C-restricted and CMV-specific dominated the ex vivo response.

Trimming removed 1 base at V and 2 bases at J, with 9 bases between. Germline V gene sequence: CDR1 SGHTA, CDR2 FQGNSA. The CDR3 consists of 15 residues. This rearrangement joins TRBV7-2 to TRBJ2-1; unclear D gene. The origin of this receptor is a human donor in good health (CMV status not recorded). Some clones in this sample may be carry-over from other donors' samples. The sample comprised PBMCs. The CDR3 bases are TGTGCCAGCAGCTTAGGGTCATCCGCCTACAATGAGCAGTTCTTC. It translates to CASSLGSSAYNEQFF.